Reported below is one T cell receptor beta chain. These data are taken from a study of blood T cell repertoires in COVID-19. Whole-study context: The origin of the acute and convalescent COVID-19 samples was the United States, Italy and Spain.

V lost 5 bases and J 2 bases, leaving 17 bases between the germline ends. The germline V gene has CDR1 SGHTA and CDR2 FQGTGA. The CDR3 extends over 16 amino acids. The data were produced by immunoSEQ multiplex PCR, yet TCRdb's version contains in-frame clones alone and is incomplete. In the table there are 20,000 to 25,000 clones, 86% of which are singletons. The sequencing input was peripheral blood. This rearrangement joins TRBV7-3 to TRBJ2-3; D might be TRBD2 (6 bases). The receptor's source is a human donor with active COVID-19. The donor label of this sample is uncertain. CDR3 protein: CASSPSVAGNTDTQYF. The CDR3 DNA is TGTGCCAGCAGCCCGTCGGTCGCGGGGAACACAGATACGCAGTATTTT.